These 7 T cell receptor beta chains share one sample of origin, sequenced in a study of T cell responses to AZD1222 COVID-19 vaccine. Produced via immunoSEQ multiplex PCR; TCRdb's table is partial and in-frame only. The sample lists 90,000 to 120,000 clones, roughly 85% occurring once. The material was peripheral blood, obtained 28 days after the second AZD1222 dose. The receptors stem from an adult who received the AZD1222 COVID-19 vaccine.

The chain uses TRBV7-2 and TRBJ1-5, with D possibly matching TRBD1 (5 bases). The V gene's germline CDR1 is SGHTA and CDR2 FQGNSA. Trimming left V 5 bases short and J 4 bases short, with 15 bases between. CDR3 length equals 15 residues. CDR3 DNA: TGTGCCAGCAGCCCCACTGCAGGGTTTAATCAGCCCCAGCATTTT. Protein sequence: CASSPTAGFNQPQHF.

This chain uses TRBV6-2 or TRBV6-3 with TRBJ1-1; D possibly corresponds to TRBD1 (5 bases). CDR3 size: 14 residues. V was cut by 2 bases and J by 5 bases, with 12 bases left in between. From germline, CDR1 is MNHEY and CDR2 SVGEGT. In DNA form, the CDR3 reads TGTGCCAGCAGTTACCGGCCGGGGGTGACTGAAGCTTTCTTT. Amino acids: CASSYRPGVTEAFF.

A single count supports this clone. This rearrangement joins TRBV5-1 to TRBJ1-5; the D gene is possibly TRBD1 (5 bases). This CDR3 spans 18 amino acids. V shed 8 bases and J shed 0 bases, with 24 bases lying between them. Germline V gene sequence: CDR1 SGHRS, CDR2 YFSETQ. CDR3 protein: CARGPIRGRGYSNQPQHF. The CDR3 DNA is TGCGCCAGAGGGCCGATCAGAGGGCGGGGGTATAGCAATCAGCCCCAGCATTTT.

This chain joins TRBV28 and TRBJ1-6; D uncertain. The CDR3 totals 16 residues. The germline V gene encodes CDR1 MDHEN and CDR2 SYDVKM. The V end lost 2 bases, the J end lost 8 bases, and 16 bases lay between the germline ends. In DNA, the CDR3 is TGTGCCAGCAGTTTAGGGTCTAGGCGGGCGGATTCACCCCTCCACTTT. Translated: CASSLGSRRADSPLHF.

The CDR3 sequence: CASSQGPQASNQPQHF. In DNA form, the CDR3 reads TGTGCCAGCAGCCAAGGTCCCCAAGCAAGCAATCAGCCCCAGCATTTT. This chain joins TRBV3-1 (or the pseudogene TRBV3-2) and TRBJ1-5, with D uncertain. Germline assignment: CDR1 LGHDT and CDR2 YNNKEL (reference sequence). V was trimmed by 1 base and J by 1 base, leaving 11 bases between them. This CDR3 is 16 amino acids long.

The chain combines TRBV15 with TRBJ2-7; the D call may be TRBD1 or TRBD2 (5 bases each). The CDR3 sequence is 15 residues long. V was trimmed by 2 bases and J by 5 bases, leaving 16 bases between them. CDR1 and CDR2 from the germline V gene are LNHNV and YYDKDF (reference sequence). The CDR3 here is CATSRQFRDADEQYF. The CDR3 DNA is TGTGCCACCAGCAGACAGTTCCGGGACGCAGACGAGCAGTACTTC.

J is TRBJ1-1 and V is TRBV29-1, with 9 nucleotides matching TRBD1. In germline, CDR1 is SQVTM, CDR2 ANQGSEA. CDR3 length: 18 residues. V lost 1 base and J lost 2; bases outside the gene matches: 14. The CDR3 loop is CSVEGEPDRGRANTEAFF. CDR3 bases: TGCAGCGTTGAAGGAGAACCGGACAGGGGACGCGCCAACACTGAAGCTTTCTTT.